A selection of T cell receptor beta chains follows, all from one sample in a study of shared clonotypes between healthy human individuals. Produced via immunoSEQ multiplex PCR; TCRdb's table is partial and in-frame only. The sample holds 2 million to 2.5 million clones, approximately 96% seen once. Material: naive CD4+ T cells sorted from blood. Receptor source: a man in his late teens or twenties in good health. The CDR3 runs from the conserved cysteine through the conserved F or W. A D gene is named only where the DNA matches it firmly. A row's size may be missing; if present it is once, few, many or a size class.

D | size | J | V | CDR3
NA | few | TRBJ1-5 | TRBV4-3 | CASSQDWGNQPQHF
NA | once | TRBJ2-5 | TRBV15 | CATSRSLVPQETQYF
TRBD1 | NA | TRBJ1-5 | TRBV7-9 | CASSSGQGGISNQPQHF
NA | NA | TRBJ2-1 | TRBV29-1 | CSGGQGGLNNEQFF
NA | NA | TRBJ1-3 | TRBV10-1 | CASSQGLLSSGNTIYF
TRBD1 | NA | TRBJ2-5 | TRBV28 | CASSTDRSPGETQYF
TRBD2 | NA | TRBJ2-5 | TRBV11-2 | CASSLGGQETQYF
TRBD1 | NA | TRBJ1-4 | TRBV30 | CACQRRGLGLATNEKLFF
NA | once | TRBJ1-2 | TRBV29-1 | CSVDRSYGYTF
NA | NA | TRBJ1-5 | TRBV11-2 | CASSLDSRSSNQPQHF
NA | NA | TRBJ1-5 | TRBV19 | CASSMAGGNQPQHF
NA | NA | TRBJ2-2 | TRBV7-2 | CASSLVQGMNTGELFF
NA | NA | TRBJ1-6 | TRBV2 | CASSATVSYNSPLHF
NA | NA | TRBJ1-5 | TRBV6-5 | CASSSGIGNQPQHF
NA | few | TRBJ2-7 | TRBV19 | CASSIASREEQYF
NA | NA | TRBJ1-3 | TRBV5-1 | CASSLATGGNTIYF
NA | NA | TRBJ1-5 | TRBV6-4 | CASLGDSNQPQHF
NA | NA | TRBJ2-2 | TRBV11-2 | CASSLSPNTGELFF
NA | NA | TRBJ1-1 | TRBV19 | CASRQIGITNTEAFF
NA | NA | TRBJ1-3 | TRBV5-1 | CASSLEGGSGNTIYF